This entry lists 30 T cell receptor beta chains sequenced from one sample in a study of blood T cells in healthy people across ages. The use of a sample-barcoded 5' primer and a J-beta primer mix characterized a second PCR of 7 to 11 cycles. TCRdb recomputed calls from the 5' RACE reads with MiXCR, one row per CDR3 protein. The table lists 780,000 or so distinct CDR3 sequences, roughly 50% of them singletons. The sequencing sample was made of blood. All receptors derive from a man between 40 and 49 years old in good health.

CDR3 DNA: TGTGCCAGCAGTTTCCGCCGGGACAAGCACACAGATACGCAGTATTTT. Its protein is CASSFRRDKHTDTQYF. This chain links TRBV27 with TRBJ2-3, with a weak D call TRBD1 (6 bases). Germline loops: CDR1 MNHEY, CDR2 SMNVEV (reference sequence). This CDR3 contains 16 residues. Trimming shortened V by 3 bases and J by 2 bases, and 15 bases separated the two germline ends.

This clonotype was recorded once. A junction end diverges from the germline sequence, so it may reflect a read error. The V gene is TRBV9, the J gene TRBJ2-3; no firm D call. In germline, CDR1 is SGDLS, CDR2 YYNGEE. This CDR3 spans 15 amino acids. CDR3 nucleotides: TGTACCAGCAGCCTATCAGGACCGATCACAGATACGCAGTATTTT. This encodes CTSSLSGPITDTQYF.

The V and J genes are TRBV4-1 and TRBJ2-5; 7 bases are shared with TRBD2. The J call may be mistaken, given a closer DNA end match to TRBJ2-4. CDR3 length equals 18 residues. CDR1 and CDR2 from the germline V gene are MGHRA and YSYEKL. CDR3 sequence (DNA): TGCGCCAGCAGCCTTCATACTTCAGGGACTACCATCGAAAACATTCAGTACTTC. Translated, it gives CASSLHTSGTTIENIQYF.

This clonotype turned up a few times. V and J are TRBV2 and TRBJ2-4, with D possibly being TRBD1 (5 bases). The CDR3 runs to 11 residues. Germline CDR1 is SNHLY and CDR2 is FYNNEI. Trimming took off 8 bases at V and 5 bases at J, with 7 bases between the two ends. The CDR3 reads CASGRENIQYF. CDR3 nucleotides: TGTGCCAGCGGCAGGGAAAACATTCAGTACTTC.

The chain has TRBV6-1 and TRBJ2-5; D gene ambiguous. The germline CDR1 and CDR2 sequences are MNHNS and SASEGT. CDR3 length: 12 residues. The V end was cut by 2 bases, the J end by 6 bases, with 7 bases between. The CDR3 spells CASSEHGKTQYF. As DNA, the CDR3 is TGTGCCAGCAGTGAACACGGAAAGACCCAGTACTTC.

Concerning this clonotype itself: A read error may explain this, as a much larger clone is one base away. CDR3 region: CASSSLGLNTEAFF. As DNA, the CDR3 is TGTGCCAGCAGCTCCTTAGGACTGAACACTGAAGCTTTCTTT. This sequence joins TRBV7-6 and TRBJ1-1; D call uncertain. This CDR3 is 14 amino acids long. Germline CDR1 reads SGHVS; CDR2 reads FNYEAQ. V lost 4 bases and J 0 bases, leaving 9 bases between the germline ends.

This clonotype showed up just a few times. The gene calls are TRBV7-2 and TRBJ2-1; D may be TRBD1 or TRBD2 (5 bases each). The CDR3 is 16 residues long. Trimming removed 0 bases from V and 0 bases from J, with 9 bases in between. Germline V gene data show CDR1 as SGHTA and CDR2 as FQGNSA. The CDR3 reads CASSLAGGVSYNEQFF. The CDR3 DNA follows: TGTGCCAGCAGCTTAGCTGGGGGAGTCTCCTACAATGAGCAGTTCTTC.

V gene TRBV9 combines with J gene TRBJ1-5; D not certain. Trimming shortened V by 3 bases and J by 4 bases, and 8 bases separated the two germline ends. The CDR3 is 13 amino acids. Germline CDR1 reads SGDLS; CDR2 reads YYNGEE. The CDR3: CASSAIENQPQHF. The CDR3 nucleotides read TGTGCCAGCAGCGCAATAGAGAATCAGCCCCAGCATTTT.

This sequence joins TRBV6-1 and TRBJ1-2, with 8 positions matching TRBD1. The germline gives CDR1 MNHNS, CDR2 SASEGT. The CDR3 sequence is 15 residues long. The J segment lost 4 bases and the V segment lost 3 bases, leaving 7 bases of the junction unmatched. The CDR3 DNA reads TGTGCCAGCAGTGATGTAGTAGGACAGGGCTATGGCTACACCTTC. This encodes CASSDVVGQGYGYTF.

The chain recombines TRBV12-3 or TRBV12-4 with TRBJ1-1; 7 bases fit TRBD1. The V gene end was trimmed by 5 bases and the J gene end by 5 bases; junction bases not matched to a gene: 8. CDR3 length equals 14 residues. The DNA of the CDR3 is TGTGCCAGCAGTGAGACAGGGATGGTGACTGAAGCTTTCTTT. It codes for CASSETGMVTEAFF.

This clonotype has a handful of counts. Given a much more abundant clone one base away, this may be a read error. The V gene is TRBV15, the J gene TRBJ2-5; D gene unclear. The V gene's germline CDR1 is LNHNV and CDR2 YYDKDF (reference sequence). V gave up 0 bases and J gave up 4 bases, with 15 bases separating them. This CDR3 is built from 16 residues. Here the CDR3 reads CATSRDSRTATETQYF. The CDR3 nucleotides are TGTGCCACCAGCAGAGATTCGCGGACCGCCACAGAGACCCAGTACTTC.

The chain joins TRBV28 to TRBJ2-7; 9 bases line up with TRBD1. CDR1 is MDHEN, CDR2 SYDVKM, per germline. Unmatched junction bases numbered 5, after V lost 5 bases and J lost 0 bases. The CDR3 has 15 amino acids. CDR3 residues: CASSLTGGGSYEQYF. The CDR3 DNA follows: TGTGCCAGCAGTCTGACAGGGGGGGGCTCCTACGAGCAGTACTTC.

This clonotype was seen once. The rearrangement joins TRBV20-1 to TRBJ1-5, with 8 bases lining up with TRBD1. The CDR3 runs to 12 residues. With 5 bases clipped from V and 5 bases from J, the junction kept 2 bases outside the gene matches. Per the germline V gene, CDR1 is DFQATT and CDR2 is SNEGSKA (reference sequence). The CDR3 DNA reads TGCAGTGCTCTGACAGGGGATCAGCCCCAGCATTTT. This gives the protein CSALTGDQPQHF.

The chain couples TRBV19 to TRBJ2-7, with 10 bases that match TRBD1. The J call could be wrong; TRBJ2-5 is a better fit for the DNA end. This CDR3 has 16 amino acids. Germline values: CDR1 LNHDA, CDR2 SQIVND (reference sequence). The CDR3 loop is CASNAGSTGGLKTQYF. CDR3 DNA sequence: TGTGCCAGTAACGCCGGTTCGACAGGGGGCCTAAAGACCCAGTACTTC.

In its sample, this clonotype was seen a few times. The CDR3, as DNA: TGTGCCAGCAGCTTGGAGGACAGCGCTCTGGGGAACGTCCTGACTTTC. Translation gives CASSLEDSALGNVLTF. The chain is built from TRBV5-5 and TRBJ2-6; perhaps TRBD1 as D (6 bases). CDR3 length: 16 residues. Germline values: CDR1 SGHKS, CDR2 YYEKEE (reference sequence). Trimming took 0 bases from V and 10 from J, leaving 17 bases between them.

This clonotype was seen more than once but under ten times. The CDR3, as DNA: TGCAGCGTTGATTCGAGCCTGAATGAGCAGTACTTC. Translated: CSVDSSLNEQYF. The chain uses TRBV29-1 and TRBJ2-7, with D uncertain. The V and J ends lost 3 bases and 7 bases respectively, with 13 bases between them. Germline CDR1 and CDR2: SQVTM and ANQGSEA. The CDR3 totals 12 residues.

The CDR3: CASSLQVTQETQYF. CDR3 DNA sequence: TGTGCCAGCAGCCTACAGGTGACGCAAGAGACCCAGTACTTC. V gene TRBV7-9 combines with J gene TRBJ2-5; tentative D call: TRBD1 (5 bases). Trimming shortened V by 5 bases and J by 2 bases, and 12 bases separated the two germline ends. The CDR3 extends over 14 amino acids. Germline V lookup: CDR1 SEHNR, CDR2 FQNEAQ (reference sequence).

V and J are TRBV4-2 and TRBJ1-1, with TRBD1 matching over 9 bases. From germline, CDR1 is LGHNA and CDR2 YNFKEQ. This CDR3 spans 15 amino acids. With V trimmed by 3 bases and J by 1 base, 3 bases remained unmatched. CDR3 DNA sequence: TGTGCCAGCAGCCACGACAGGGGGAGGAACACTGAAGCTTTCTTT. This sequence encodes CASSHDRGRNTEAFF.

The CDR3 is CASSGELAATYNEQFF. In nucleotides, the CDR3 is TGTGCCAGCAGTGGGGAACTAGCGGCAACCTACAATGAGCAGTTCTTC. The chain recombines TRBV6-4 with TRBJ2-1, with TRBD2 matching 8 bases. The CDR3 sequence is 16 residues long. With 4 bases clipped from V and 2 bases from J, the junction kept 7 bases outside the gene matches. Germline loops: CDR1 MRHNA, CDR2 SNTAGT.

The chain employs TRBV12-3 or TRBV12-4 and TRBJ1-1; tentatively, D is TRBD1 (5 bases). V shed 3 bases and J shed 10 bases, with 15 bases lying between them. The CDR3 runs to 13 residues. CDR3 coding DNA: TGTGCCAGCAGTTTGGTCCAGGGAAATGGAGCTTTCTTT. Amino acid sequence: CASSLVQGNGAFF.

The V gene is TRBV28, the J gene TRBJ2-3, with 8 bases lining up with TRBD1. Trimming at V came to 9 bases and at J to 13 bases, leaving 21 bases not matched to a gene. Germline V gene lookup returns CDR1 MDHEN and CDR2 SYDVKM. This CDR3 region has 15 residues. CDR3 nucleotide sequence: TGTGCCAGTTACCCAACCGGGACAGGAGGCTCCAGGGAGTATTTT. Translating it yields CASYPTGTGGSREYF.

The V call is TRBV5-1, the J call TRBJ1-2; the D is unclear. The germline V gene encodes CDR1 SGHRS and CDR2 YFSETQ. CDR3 size: 14 residues. V lost 4 bases to trimming and J lost 4 bases, with 14 bases between them. CDR3 loop: CASSPIDGSYGYTF. The DNA of the CDR3 is TGCGCCAGCAGCCCCATAGACGGATCCTATGGCTACACCTTC.

The V gene is TRBV7-9, the J gene TRBJ1-5; D not certain. The V end lost 3 bases, the J end lost 5 bases, and 11 bases lay between the germline ends. The germline V gene has CDR1 SEHNR and CDR2 FQNEAQ (reference sequence). This CDR3 is built from 14 residues. The CDR3 loop reads CASSFTDNDQPQHF. The CDR3 DNA reads as TGTGCCAGCAGCTTTACAGACAACGATCAGCCCCAGCATTTT.

The chain uses TRBV5-8 and TRBJ2-7; D remains ambiguous. Germline V gene data show CDR1 as SGHTS and CDR2 as YDEGEE. The CDR3 covers 16 residues. V lost 4 bases and J lost 3, with 20 bases in between. CDR3 DNA sequence: TGTGCCAGCAGCCTGCTGTGGACCGCCCCATACTACGAGCAGTACTTC. Translating gives CASSLLWTAPYYEQYF.

The chain recombines TRBV7-3 with TRBJ2-3, with D uncertain. This CDR3 comprises 15 residues. Trimming stripped 1 base from V and 2 bases from J, with 10 bases between. The germline V gene has CDR1 SGHTA and CDR2 FQGTGA. This CDR3 reads CASSLSSRPTDTQYF. The CDR3 DNA sequence: TGTGCCAGCAGCTTAAGCTCCAGGCCCACAGATACGCAGTATTTT.

This chain connects TRBV5-6 to TRBJ1-3, with D uncertain. Between the trimmed V and J ends, which lost 4 bases and 0 bases, there was a span of 8 bases. Germline values: CDR1 SGHDT, CDR2 YYEEEE. CDR3 length equals 14 residues. CDR3 DNA sequence: TGTGCCAGCAGCCTTAGGAACTCTGGAAACACCATATATTTT. As protein: CASSLRNSGNTIYF.

The V and J genes are TRBV19 and TRBJ2-2, with TRBD1 matching over 9 bases. From germline, CDR1 is LNHDA and CDR2 SQIVND (reference sequence). The CDR3 has 15 amino acids. V was pared by 7 bases and J by 3 bases, with 6 bases of the junction left unmatched. This CDR3 reads CASTPDRGDTGELFF. The CDR3 nucleotides are TGTGCCAGTACCCCTGACAGGGGGGACACCGGGGAGCTGTTTTTT. The complete variable domain, with remaining parts taken from reference TRBV19 and TRBJ2-2, reads DGGITQSPKYLFRKEGQNVTLSCEQNLNHDAMYWYRQDPGQGLRLIYYSQIVNDFQKGDIAEGYSVSREKKESFPLTVTSAQKNPTAFYLCASTPDRGDTGELFFGEGSRLTVL.

This clonotype was picked up many times. The chain joins TRBV29-1 to TRBJ2-5; D remains unclear. Germline values: CDR1 SQVTM, CDR2 ANQGSEA. The CDR3 length is 11 residues. The ends were cut back, 7 bases at V and 4 bases at J, with 10 bases in the middle. The DNA of the CDR3 is TGCAGCGCTCTCGAAACAGAGACCCAGTACTTC. This encodes CSALETETQYF.

There are a few counts of this clonotype. The chain uses TRBV29-1 and TRBJ2-7, with 14 bases aligning to TRBD2. The CDR3 is made up of 16 amino acids. CDR1 and CDR2 (germline): SQVTM, ANQGSEA. V was clipped by 6 bases and J by 1 base; unmatched bases: 8. CDR3 residues: CSVVGTSGSVSYEQYF. CDR3 bases: TGCAGCGTCGTCGGGACTAGCGGGAGTGTTTCCTACGAGCAGTACTTC.

The genes are TRBV6-6 and TRBJ2-3, with TRBD2 matching over 7 bases. Germline-derived CDR1 and CDR2 are MNHNY and SVGAGI (reference sequence). This CDR3 comprises 16 residues. V was pared by 4 bases and J by 0 bases, with 7 bases of the junction left unmatched. The CDR3 DNA is TGTGCCAGCAGTTCGCTTGGGGGGGTAAGCACAGATACGCAGTATTTT. Its translation is CASSSLGGVSTDTQYF.